This TCR beta chain was profiled in a study of T cells in Graves' hyperthyroidism and ophthalmopathy. In patients aged 18 to 65, hyperthyroidism was newly diagnosed, with duration under 2 months. PBMCs were sourced from less than 13 ml fresh peripheral blood. RNA transcripts were the template for amplifying TCR beta CDR3 regions. The HTBI set primed first-round TCR CDR3 RT-PCR. Using its own MiXCR run on the multiplex PCR reads, TCRdb lists one record per CDR3 protein. The sample lists over 250,000 distinct CDR3 sequences, around 25% seen once, with about 30% in the top ten. The length of the CDR3 is 13 residues. The V gene lost 6 bases and the J gene lost 4 bases, with 12 bases spanning the gap.

The V call is TRBV12-3 or TRBV12-4, the J call TRBJ2-5; D perhaps matches TRBD2 (6 bases). This sequence originates from a man between 40 and 49 years old with Graves' hyperthyroidism that later progressed to Graves' ophthalmopathy. The sample was blood. The DNA of the CDR3 is TGTGCCAGCAGGGGAGGAGGCCGAGAGACCCAGTACTTC. As protein: CASRGGGRETQYF.